This entry concerns a single T cell receptor beta chain. Its antigen is not known. The junction does not match germline at one end; this may be a read error. The data were taken from a study of tumor and adjacent non-tumor tissue in lung cancer. Overall study context: Histology: 12 adenocarcinoma, a couple of squamous cell carcinoma, 1 small cell lung cancer. Samples averaged around 4.2 million productive TCRbeta reads each. Study findings and constraints: Compared with tumor, normal lung showed significantly lower TCR diversity.

This sample's RNA came from whole unsorted tissue. The library came from three nested PCR rounds adapted from ARM-PCR protocols. TCRdb analysed the multiplex PCR reads with MiXCR anew, one entry per CDR3 protein. Of roughly 220,000 distinct CDR3 sequences in the sample, approximately 74% were seen once. This CDR3 comprises 15 residues. The sequencing sample was made of lung tumor tissue. This receptor was obtained from a man aged 55 to 70 with non-small cell lung cancer. The chain uses TRBV12-3 or TRBV12-4 and TRBJ2-1, with 10 bases fitting TRBD2. Written as DNA, the CDR3 is TGTGACAGCAGTTTAGCCCTAGCGGGAGTCAAAGAGCAGTTCTTC. It encodes CDSSLALAGVKEQFF.